This T cell receptor (beta chain) was obtained from a study of blood T cell repertoires in COVID-19. This CDR3 region has 17 residues. Germline lookup yields CDR1 SGHVT and CDR2 SQSDAQ. J lost 4 bases, V lost 5 bases, and 13 bases had no gene match. Assay: immunoSEQ multiplex PCR; the TCRdb copy retains only in-frame clones and omits some. The sample holds about 230,000 clones, 85% to 90% seen once. What was sequenced was PBMCs or T cells enriched from blood (not recorded which). This sequence was found in a woman under 40 with acute COVID-19. The V call is TRBV7-4, the J call TRBJ1-3; 8 nucleotides align to TRBD1. The DNA of the CDR3 is TGTGCCAGCAGCACGAACCCAGGGGGCGCGAGAGGAAACACCATATATTTT. This encodes CASSTNPGGARGNTIYF.